Listed here is a single T cell receptor beta chain. Its antigen remains unidentified. No base qualities exist here, and no much larger clone lies one base off it. The method behind the library was the immunoSEQ multiplex PCR assay. A mixture of 60 forward primers for TCR Vbeta segments and 13 reverse primers for TCR Jbeta segments was used in the multiplex PCR. Amplification of the CDR3 region of rearranged TCR beta genes was performed with a multiplex PCR assay on genomic DNA. The Illumina HiSeq System was used to sequence the amplified TCR beta libraries as 87-base-pair reads. The paper's processing steps were these. A later analysis counted some 74 million unique TCR beta chains across the 666 repertoires, and 10 million to 11 million of these chains were shared by at least two donors. Raw reads were error-corrected and collapsed into unique sequences with a nearest-neighbor algorithm that merged closely related sequences to remove PCR and sequencing errors. To assign V, D and J gene segments, CDR3 sequences were aligned to IMGT reference sequences. For a sequence to be retained, a match of at least six nucleotides to both a V gene segment and a J gene segment was required. Rearrangements were called productive when the CDR3 lacked stop codons and stayed in frame with V and J; all others were non-productive. CDR3 was defined according to IMGT convention as the region running from the second conserved V-encoded cysteine to the conserved J-encoded phenylalanine. The earlier analysis of some 550 of the donors excluded any sequence lacking an unambiguous match to a single V gene segment. An earlier analysis of around 600 of the donors classified V segments as functional when productive rearrangements were above 56.7% and as segregating when the standard deviation between donors was above 5%. A statistical classification framework was built for diagnosing cytomegalovirus status from the catalog of TCR beta chain sequences. In a later analysis, TCR nucleotide sequences were compared against IMGT/GENE-DB human TR gene sequences so that V and J genes could be assigned. Using the TCRdist pipeline, a later analysis assigned CDR3 sequences along with most-parsimonious VDJ recombination scenarios. In a later analysis, each TCR beta chain was defined by its CDR3 amino acid sequence together with its V-gene family, and reads lacking a unique V-gene family were excluded. A later analysis removed roughly 590 highly shared, low-generation-probability nucleotide sequences to deal with suspected cross-contamination and a sequencing artifact. In a later analysis, a clonal expansion index was calculated for each public chain from normalized within-repertoire ranks of inferred template counts. In a later analysis, generation probabilities were computed with a VDJ recombination model fitted to out-of-frame rearrangements, and the resulting probabilities were checked against IGoR. Hypergeometric tests were used in a later analysis to score TCR-TCR, TCR-HLA and TCR-CMV co-occurrence, with a repertoire-size bias correction applied to the TCR pairs. In a later analysis, false discovery rates were estimated by permuting HLA or CMV assignments 20 times. In a later analysis, co-occurring TCRs were grouped using DBSCAN, and TCRdist sequence similarity was added for clustering within HLA-allele-positive subsets. For co-occurrence clustering, repertoires with fewer than 30,000 or more than 120,000 public chains were excluded, along with a handful of repertoires with anomalous nucleotide sharing. TCRdb mirrors the immuneACCESS table, restricted to in-frame sequences. Some clones are absent from its copies; in checked studies, under half trace to an unresolved V gene, and the reason for the others is unknown. V, J and clone size derive from that table, while D and trimming were established from the DNA sequence. Within this sample are fewer than 250,000 clones, with about 77% of them counted one time only. The ten biggest clones cover about 4.8% of the sample.

The data originate from a study of cytomegalovirus exposure and HLA in healthy donors (dated by TCRdb to the late 2010s). Broadly, across the study: An earlier analysis of some 600 of the donors reported 276 Gb of sequence data and around 110 million unique TCR beta sequences obtained from some 170 million T cells. An early release that covered around 590 HLA-typed donors contained approximately 300 gigabases of sequencing data and 75 million to 100 million unique TCR sequences. Among the roughly 370 genotyped donors, approximately 76% belonged to the genetic ancestry cluster associated with self-reported Caucasian donors. The aim of the study was to test whether cataloging public T cell receptors could identify signatures of past pathogen exposure. The T cell repertoires of under 700 subjects were profiled by immunosequencing and related to cytomegalovirus serostatus. In addition to the first cohort of about 650 subjects, a separate validation cohort of under 150 different subjects was used. To predict cytomegalovirus infection status, the study brought together high-throughput TCR immunosequencing, statistical association of individual TCRs with disease status, and machine learning. To study patterns of TCR occurrence, a later analysis re-analyzed previously published TCR beta repertoires from 550 to 800 donors and added high-resolution HLA genotyping. Rather than drawing on any new phenotypic data, the later analysis identified candidate immune exposures from TCR beta sequences and the way those sequences occurred across donors. To decide whether each TCR beta V gene segment behaved as functional or pseudogenic, an earlier analysis of fewer than 750 of the donors relied on high-throughput TCR beta sequencing. Donor age, sex, ethnicity and CMV serostatus were compiled together with the repertoire data. In a later genetic analysis, genome-wide SNP genotypes for about three fifths of the roughly 670 donors were used, and that subset was treated as a discovery cohort. All discovery cohort repertoires had been generated using a single sequencing platform. Class I and class II HLA loci were covered by the typing at four-digit resolution. Typing coverage varied by locus: roughly 620-640 donors for A, B, C, DRB1 and DQB1; some 520 for DQA1; 606 for DPA1; 450 to 480 for DPB1. About five DR-DQ haplotypes were handled as single units for association and clustering, since linkage in the cohort was strong. Across some 400 genotyped donors of the cohort, an average of roughly 250,000 unique TCR beta nucleotide sequences per donor were sequenced, and approximately 17% of those sequences were non-productive.

The cohort comprised 670 or so healthy bone marrow donors. At the time of sampling, every cohort member was nominally healthy, though immune exposures that went unrecorded were likely present. The donor tested CMV seropositive and was one of the 289 seropositive cohort members. Every donor gave a peripheral blood sample, and the peripheral blood mononuclear cells from that sample were used for TCR beta sequencing. Genomic DNA was extracted from the blood cell samples with the Qiagen DNeasy Blood Extraction Kit. Study-wide conclusions, independent of this receptor: Because some donors lacked HLA typing at each locus, the association tests relied only on the typed subset. Correlated functional status among segregating V segments might be attributable to linkage disequilibrium, but an unknown experimental factor could not be ruled out. A later analysis reported that several top co-occurrence clusters appeared linked to parvovirus B19, influenza, CMV and Epstein-Barr virus. Sequencing depth was assumed to be roughly uniform across donors in the presence/absence analyses, though that assumption may not hold. In both the original and validation cohorts, the classifier was reported to diagnose cytomegalovirus status with high specificity and sensitivity. When HLA alleles, especially DR and DQ, strongly co-occurred, TCR associations were difficult to assign to individual alleles. The sequencing pipeline was judged likely to have produced a cluster of highly shared sequence variants as a technical artifact. CMV serostatus was the only immune exposure information available for the cohort. Some IMGT-functional V segments, including TRBV6-2 and TRBV6-3, could not be distinguished by the 87-base-pair reads and were therefore excluded. A further reported finding was that TCR beta sequences accurately predicted the HLA-A and HLA-B alleles for most subjects in the first cohort. Compared with the approximately 600-donor mean, donors in an Asian-associated ancestry cluster had fewer N-insertions in productive TCRs, according to a later genetic analysis. The authors suggested that the approach could potentially be generalized to other disease states and immunological phenotypes. According to a later analysis, TCR association rates differed among HLA loci, with DRB1 alleles showing the most associated TCRs and HLA-C alleles showing the fewest. While some public TCRs were present in many individuals, most TCR sequences turned up only very rarely across donors. Compared with equally common non-associated chains, HLA-associated TCR beta chains in a later analysis were more clonally expanded and had lower generation probabilities. Because counts were too low, about 18 rarely observed V segments, including chromosome 9 orphons, were left out of the earlier analysis of some 640 of the donors. In vitro tests confirmed that three of the cytomegalovirus-associated TCR beta chains recognize cytomegalovirus antigens. A later analysis associated 15,000 or so TCR beta sequences with specific HLA alleles at a false discovery rate of 0.05. An association between a missense DCLRE1C variant and V-gene and J-gene trimming of TCR beta chains was found in a later genetic analysis and replicated in an independent cohort. A later analysis found that most CMV-associated TCR beta chains appeared HLA-restricted, with HLA associations seemingly driven largely by CMV exposure. An earlier analysis of approximately 500 of the donors showed that most TCR beta V segments appeared in productive rearrangements either about 87% or about 30% of the time, which broadly matched IMGT annotations. In this cohort, only TCR beta chains were sequenced, and detectable features were limited by the absence of alpha or paired-chain data. The study gave a list of 150 to 200 TCR beta chains associated with cytomegalovirus.

The CDR3 measures 14 amino acids from cysteine to phenylalanine. Solely the CDR3 DNA is kept, with 42 bases framed from the first base. For this chain, trimming is 0 bases at the V end and 15 bases at the J end, and the number of junction bases without a gene match is 4. The germline V gene sets CDR1 to SGHRS and CDR2 to YFSETQ. Here the chain combines TRBV5-1 and TRBJ2-1; TRBD2 fits 15 bases in the junction. The receptor comes from a man aged 25 to 45 in good health and CMV-seropositive. The sequenced material came from PBMCs. The CDR3 sequence is CASSLEGLAGGSFF. The sequence in DNA is TGCGCCAGCAGCTTGGAGGGACTAGCGGGGGGATCGTTCTTC.